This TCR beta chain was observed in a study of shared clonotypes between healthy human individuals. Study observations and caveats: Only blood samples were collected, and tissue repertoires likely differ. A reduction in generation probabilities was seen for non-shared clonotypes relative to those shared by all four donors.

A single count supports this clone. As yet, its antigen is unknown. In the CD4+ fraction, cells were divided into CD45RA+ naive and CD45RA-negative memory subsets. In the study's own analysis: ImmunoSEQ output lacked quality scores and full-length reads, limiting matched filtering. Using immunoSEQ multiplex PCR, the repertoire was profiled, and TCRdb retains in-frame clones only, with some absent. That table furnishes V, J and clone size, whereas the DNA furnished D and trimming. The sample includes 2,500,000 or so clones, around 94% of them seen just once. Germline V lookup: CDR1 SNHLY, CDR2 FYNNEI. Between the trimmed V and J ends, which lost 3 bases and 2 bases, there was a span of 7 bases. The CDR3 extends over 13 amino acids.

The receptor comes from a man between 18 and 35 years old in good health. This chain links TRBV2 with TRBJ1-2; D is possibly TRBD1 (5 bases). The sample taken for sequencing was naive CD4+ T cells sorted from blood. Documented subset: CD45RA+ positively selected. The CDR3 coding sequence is TGTGCCAGCAGTGACAACAGGAACTATGGCTACACCTTC. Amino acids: CASSDNRNYGYTF.